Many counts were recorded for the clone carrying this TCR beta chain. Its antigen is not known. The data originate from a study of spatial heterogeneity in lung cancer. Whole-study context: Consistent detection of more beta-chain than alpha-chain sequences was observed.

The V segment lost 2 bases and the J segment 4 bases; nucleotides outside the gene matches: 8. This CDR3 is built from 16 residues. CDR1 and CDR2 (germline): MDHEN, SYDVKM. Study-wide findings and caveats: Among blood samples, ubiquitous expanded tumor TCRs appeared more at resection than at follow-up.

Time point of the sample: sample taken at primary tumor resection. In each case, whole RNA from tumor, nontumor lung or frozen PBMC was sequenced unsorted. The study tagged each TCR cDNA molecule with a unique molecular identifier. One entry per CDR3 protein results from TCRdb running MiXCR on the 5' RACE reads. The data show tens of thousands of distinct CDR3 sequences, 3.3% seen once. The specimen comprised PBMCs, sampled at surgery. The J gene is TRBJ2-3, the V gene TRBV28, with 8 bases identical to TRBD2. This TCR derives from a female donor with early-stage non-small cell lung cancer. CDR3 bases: TGTGCCAGCAGTTTACTGGACCCCGGGAGGGCAGATACGCAGTATTTT. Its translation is CASSLLDPGRADTQYF.